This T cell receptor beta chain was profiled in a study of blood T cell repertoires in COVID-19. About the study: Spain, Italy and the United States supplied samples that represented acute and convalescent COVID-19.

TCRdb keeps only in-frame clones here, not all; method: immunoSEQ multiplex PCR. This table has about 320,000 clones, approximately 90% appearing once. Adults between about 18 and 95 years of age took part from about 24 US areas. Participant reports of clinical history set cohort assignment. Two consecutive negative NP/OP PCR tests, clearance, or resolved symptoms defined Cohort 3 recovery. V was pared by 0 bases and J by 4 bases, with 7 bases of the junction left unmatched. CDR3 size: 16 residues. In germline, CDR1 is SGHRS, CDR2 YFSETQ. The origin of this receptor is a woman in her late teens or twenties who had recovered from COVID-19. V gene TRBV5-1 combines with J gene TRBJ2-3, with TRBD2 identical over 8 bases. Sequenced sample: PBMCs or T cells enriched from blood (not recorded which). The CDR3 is CASSLVGGGPADTQYF. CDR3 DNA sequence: TGCGCCAGCAGCTTGGTTGGCGGGGGGCCGGCAGATACGCAGTATTTT.